These 4 T cell receptor beta chains were sequenced from one sample in a study of cytomegalovirus exposure and HLA in healthy donors. Both 60 Vbeta primers and 13 Jbeta primers went into the PCR. Sequenced by immunoSEQ multiplex PCR; TCRdb stores in-frame clones only, minus some. This table has about 150,000 clones, about 74% appearing once. Sequencing input: PBMCs. These receptors all come from a man in his forties in good health and CMV-seronegative.

V and J are TRBV29-1 and TRBJ2-7, with D possibly matching TRBD1 (5 bases). The CDR3 totals 13 residues. Germline CDR1 and CDR2: SQVTM and ANQGSEA. V was trimmed by 4 bases and J by 2 bases, leaving 12 bases between them. Written as DNA, the CDR3 is TGCAGCGTTGCGGGCAGGGTAACCTACGAGCAGTACTTC. Its translation: CSVAGRVTYEQYF.

The gene calls are TRBV2 and TRBJ1-5, with a weak D call TRBD1 (5 bases). CDR3 length equals 15 residues. The V gene's germline CDR1 is SNHLY and CDR2 FYNNEI. Trimming took off 6 bases at V and 1 base at J, with 13 bases between the two ends. The DNA for the CDR3 is TGTGCCAGCAGGAGGGGAGGGGTCAGCAATCAGCCCCAGCATTTT. This encodes CASRRGGVSNQPQHF.

The chain is built from TRBV29-1 and TRBJ1-1; D ambiguous. The CDR3 has 13 amino acids. The germline V gene has CDR1 SQVTM and CDR2 ANQGSEA. V dropped 4 bases and J dropped 1 base, with 10 bases sitting between them. Written as DNA, the CDR3 is TGCAGCGTTGTTGGCCCGCCGAACACTGAAGCTTTCTTT. Amino acids: CSVVGPPNTEAFF.

The CDR3 DNA follows: TGTGCCAGCAGCTTATCAGCAGGGAACACTGAAGCTTTCTTT. Residues: CASSLSAGNTEAFF. This chain links TRBV7-9 with TRBJ1-1; D ambiguous. V dropped 2 bases and J dropped 1 base, with 8 bases sitting between them. Germline V lookup: CDR1 SEHNR, CDR2 FQNEAQ (reference sequence). The CDR3 is made up of 14 amino acids.